The source of this TCR beta chain is a study of blood T cell repertoires in COVID-19. Turning to the study itself: The study drew acute and convalescent COVID-19 samples from the United States, Italy and Spain. Nucleic acid was either cDNA or gDNA, and it came from T cells, B-cell-depleted T cells, or PBMCs.

Original processing notes: Amplification of reference gene primers was used by the study to estimate nucleated cell counts. Assay used: immunoSEQ multiplex PCR; TCRdb lists only in-frame clones, some missing. The V and J calls and the clone size are those of that table, but D and trimming were determined from the DNA. The sample holds hundreds of thousands of clones; over 75% are singletons and the top ten take roughly 7.9%. Sequenced input: peripheral blood. This TCR was sampled from a woman over 75 with acute or convalescent COVID-19.

CDR3 nucleotide sequence: TGTGCCAGTAGTAGAGGACAGGGGACCGGGGAGCTGTTTTTT. Protein sequence: CASSRGQGTGELFF. The chain couples TRBV19 to TRBJ2-2; 9 positions match TRBD1. With 4 bases clipped from V and 5 bases from J, the junction kept 2 bases outside the gene matches. CDR1 LNHDA and CDR2 SQIVND come from the germline V gene (reference sequence). The CDR3 has 14 residues.